A selection of T cell receptor beta chains follows, all from one sample in a study of T cells in narcolepsy. The repertoire was sequenced with immunoSEQ multiplex PCR; TCRdb's copy has only in-frame clones and lacks some. The sample has 37,000 or so clones; roughly 84% are singletons. Material: CD45RA- memory CD4+ T cells from PBMCs. These receptors all stem from a human donor with narcolepsy. CDR3s include the opening cysteine and the closing phenylalanine or tryptophan. The D gene is left open where the match is weak. Size tells how often a clone was seen (once, few, many) or the class of an expanded clone, and some rows leave it out.

cdr3_nt cdr3_aa d_call cdr3_length clone_size j_call v_call
TGTGCCAGCGGTCTATTGGGCCCGACCGAAACCCAGTACTTC CASGLLGPTETQYF . 14 . TRBJ2-5 TRBV2
TGTGCCAGCAGCTTAGAACTCTCCACCGGGGAGCTGTTTTTT CASSLELSTGELFF . 14 . TRBJ2-2 TRBV7-6
TGTGCCAGCTCTCGAAACGTATTCGGCACAGATACGCAGTATTTT CASSRNVFGTDTQYF . 15 . TRBJ2-3 TRBV18
TGTGCCAGCAGCCCCTCCTTGTTCGGGGGGTTCTCCTACGAGCAGTACTTC CASSPSLFGGFSYEQYF TRBD2 17 . TRBJ2-7 TRBV14
TGTGCCAGCAGCGGGGACAGGGCGGGAACTGAAGCTTTCTTT CASSGDRAGTEAFF TRBD1 14 . TRBJ1-1 TRBV5-4
TGTGCCATCAGGGAAGGACAGGGCAGCAATCAGCCCCAGCATTTT CAIREGQGSNQPQHF TRBD1 15 . TRBJ1-5 TRBV10-3
TGTGCCAGTAGTATAGGGCAGGGGAGCACAGATACGCAGTATTTT CASSIGQGSTDTQYF . 15 . TRBJ2-3 TRBV19
TGCGCCAGCAGCCAAGATGCGACTAGCGGGGAGTACGAGCAGTACTTC CASSQDATSGEYEQYF TRBD2 16 . TRBJ2-7 TRBV4-1
TGTGCCAGCAGCCCCCGCGACTCTGGAAACACCATATATTTT CASSPRDSGNTIYF . 14 . TRBJ1-3 TRBV9
TGTGCCAGCAGCTTGACAGAAGTGGACAGGGGGTCACCCCTCCACTTT CASSLTEVDRGSPLHF TRBD1 16 . TRBJ1-6 TRBV5-4
TGTGCCAGCAGCGTAGGGGGACAGGGGAACTATGGCTACACCTTC CASSVGGQGNYGYTF TRBD1 15 . TRBJ1-2 TRBV9
TGCAGTGCCGCCCGCGATGAGCAGTTCTTC CSAARDEQFF . 10 . TRBJ2-1 TRBV20-1
TGCGCCAGCAGCCAATACAGGGATACTGAAGCTTTCTTT CASSQYRDTEAFF . 13 . TRBJ1-1 TRBV4-3
TGTGCCAGCAGTACAGGGAGGAATGAAAAACTGTTTTTT CASSTGRNEKLFF . 13 . TRBJ1-4 TRBV2
TGCAGCGTTGACCTCACAACGGGCGGGGGCGGTTACGAGCAGTACTTC CSVDLTTGGGGYEQYF . 16 . TRBJ2-7 TRBV29-1
TGTGCCAGCAGCTTGTCGGTAAACACCGGGGAGCTGTTTTTT CASSLSVNTGELFF . 14 . TRBJ2-2 TRBV7-9
TGCGCCAGCAGCTTGACGTCTCCTTCTCCCTTCTACGAGCAGTACTTC CASSLTSPSPFYEQYF . 16 . TRBJ2-7 TRBV5-1
TGTGCCAGCAGCCCCCAGTTACACGAGCAGTACTTC CASSPQLHEQYF . 12 . TRBJ2-7 TRBV7-8
TGTGCCAGCAGCTTAGGGTGGGCGGGGTATAATTCACCCCTCCACTTT CASSLGWAGYNSPLHF . 16 . TRBJ1-6 TRBV11-2
TGTGCCAGCAGCTTAGATGGCATCTATGGCTACACCTTC CASSLDGIYGYTF . 13 once TRBJ1-2 TRBV11-3
TGTGCCAGCAGCCCGGGACAGAACACCGGGGAGCTGTTTTTT CASSPGQNTGELFF . 14 . TRBJ2-2 TRBV11-3
TGTGCCAGCAGTCCCTTCGATGCCCATGAGCAGTTCTTC CASSPFDAHEQFF . 13 . TRBJ2-1 TRBV27
TGTGCCAGCAGCTTATTGGACAGGGACACAGATACGCAGTATTTT CASSLLDRDTDTQYF TRBD1 15 . TRBJ2-3 TRBV11-2
TGTGCCACCTACGGTCAGGGGAGGCTCATGAACACTGAAGCTTTCTTT CATYGQGRLMNTEAFF . 16 once TRBJ1-1 TRBV10-3
TGTGCCAGCAGCTTAGATCAGGGGGCCAATTCACCCCTCCACTTT CASSLDQGANSPLHF TRBD1 15 . TRBJ1-6 TRBV11-2
TGTGCCAGTAGTATAGATCTATTATCGGCCCTCATAGGGTCTGGCTACACCTTC CASSIDLLSALIGSGYTF . 18 . TRBJ1-2 TRBV19
TGCAGCGTTGAGGAGGGGCGCTACGAGCAGTACTTC CSVEEGRYEQYF . 12 . TRBJ2-7 TRBV29-1